One and the same sample provided the 7 T cell receptor beta chains below, sequenced in a study of regulatory T cells in long-lasting Graves disease. Libraries of TCR beta came from iRepertoire HTBI primers plus Arm-PCR of CDR3 regions. MiXCR, applied by TCRdb to the multiplex PCR reads, yields one record per CDR3 protein. The sample includes about 400,000 distinct CDR3 sequences, approximately 15% seen only once; the top ten take approximately 7.8%. Time point given: newly diagnosed GD, antithyroid drugs for less than 3 months. There was RNA extracted from PBMCs, and the TCR library was made from it. In addition, the sample was reused for a study of T cells in Graves' hyperthyroidism and ophthalmopathy.

The input for sequencing was peripheral blood mononuclear cells (PBMCs), taken at new diagnosis, from a patient treated with antithyroid drugs. These receptors came from a middle-aged woman with Graves disease.

This clonotype was picked up a small number of times. One end of the junction is discordant with germline, which a read error may explain. J is TRBJ2-7 and V is TRBV20-1; 9 bases are shared with TRBD1. This CDR3 region has 17 residues. CDR1 is DFQATT, CDR2 SNEGSKA, per germline (reference sequence). The CDR3, as DNA: TGCAGTGCTAGAGATTTAACCGCTGGGACAGGGACCTACGGGCAGTACTTC. Amino acids: CSARDLTAGTGTYGQYF.

Many counts were recorded for this clonotype. The V call is TRBV12-3 or TRBV12-4, the J call TRBJ1-2; 7 nucleotides align to TRBD1. The trim removed 5 bases at V and 7 bases at J, leaving 10 bases unmatched. The CDR3 loop spans 14 amino acids. The CDR3 region has the DNA TGTGCCAGCAGTCCAGGGGGAGGTCTCGTTGGCTACACCTTC. Encoded protein: CASSPGGGLVGYTF.

The chain uses TRBV19 and TRBJ2-2; no reliable D call. The CDR3 runs 14 residues. From germline, CDR1 is LNHDA and CDR2 SQIVND (reference sequence). V lost 6 bases and J 7 bases, leaving 15 bases between the germline ends. CDR3 loop: CASSPLLENGELFF. In DNA, the CDR3 is TGTGCCAGTAGCCCCCTCTTGGAGAACGGGGAGCTGTTTTTT.

The chain uses TRBV7-6 and TRBJ1-4; D not resolved. CDR1 is SGHVS, CDR2 FNYEAQ, per germline. The CDR3 extends over 13 amino acids. Trimming took off 7 bases at V and 8 bases at J, with 14 bases between the two ends. The CDR3: CASTRDLGEKLFF. DNA of the CDR3: TGTGCCAGCACCCGCGACCTCGGAGAAAAACTGTTTTTT. Drawing the rest from reference TRBV7-6 and TRBJ1-4, the complete variable domain is GAGVSQSPRYKVTKRGQDVALRCDPISGHVSLYWYRQALGQGPEFLTYFNYEAQQDKSGLPNDRFSAERPEGSISTLTIQRTEQRDSAMYRCASTRDLGEKLFFGSGTQLSVL.

This clonotype appeared many times. The chain is built from TRBV6-2 or TRBV6-3 and TRBJ2-2; unclear D gene. Per the germline V gene, CDR1 is MNHEY and CDR2 is SVGEGT. Deletions cut 3 bases from V and 6 bases from J, with 2 bases between. The CDR3 loop spans 11 amino acids. The CDR3 coding sequence is TGTGCCAGCAGTTATGCCGGGGAGCTGTTTTTT. It specifies CASSYAGELFF.

This clonotype was recorded many times. V is TRBV2 and J is TRBJ2-5; perhaps TRBD2 as D (6 bases). V was pared by 6 bases and J by 1 base, with 12 bases between. There are 14 residues in the CDR3. Germline V gene lookup returns CDR1 SNHLY and CDR2 FYNNEI. The CDR3 nucleotides are TGTGCCAGCAGAACGGGACTGACCCAAGAGACCCAGTACTTC. This sequence encodes CASRTGLTQETQYF.

This clonotype was recorded many times. The chain links TRBV18 to TRBJ1-1; D is undetermined. Germline V gene sequence: CDR1 KGHSH, CDR2 LQKENI. V was pared by 0 bases and J by 12 bases, with 17 bases between. This CDR3 contains 14 residues. DNA of the CDR3: TGTGCCAGCTCACCACCGGGCAGTTCTCGAGAAACTTTCTTT. Its translation is CASSPPGSSRETFF.